A single TCR beta chain is shown here with its context. No cognate antigen has been identified for it. The data derive from a study of T cell clusters in autoimmune cytopenias (dated by TCRdb to the late 2010s). With respect to the entire study: A median TRB sequencing depth of approximately 50,000 reads per sample was reached, and a median of roughly 2,000 distinct TRB clonotypes per sample was obtained. Alongside healthy, CLL and autoimmune hepatitis controls, autoimmune cytopenia patients had their peripheral blood TRB and IGH repertoires sequenced at active disease and again during treatment follow-up. The study was designed to test whether a disease-specific immune repertoire signature usable as a blood-based biomarker is carried by autoimmune cytopenia patients. Overall results and qualifications from the work: GLIPH results suggested that primary autoimmune cytopenia patients were missing physiological T cell clusters, with 51 clusters found only in healthy donors compared with approximately 16 found only in patients. The T cell clusters were defined only in silico, and the functional role of the clusters still needed to be validated experimentally. Healthy donors showed almost three-fold more exclusive TRB clusters than active autoimmune hepatitis patients, consistent with an autoimmunity-wide signature. The cluster-lack signature was not observed for secondary cytopenia versus CLL, as the signature was apparently masked by the dominant lymphoma-associated repertoire. The TRB repertoire shifts, including less even repertoires in secondary cytopenia and CLL, mostly reflected lymphoma bias and not autoimmunity.

The cysteine opens and the phenylalanine closes a CDR3 of 16 amino acids. No DNA appears here. According to the germline V gene, CDR1 reads KGHSH and CDR2 reads LQKENI. Multiplex PCR with a touch-down protocol amplified TRB rearrangements, with the TRB-A and TRB-B primer pools combined in a single tube. Illumina adapters and sample indices were added to the amplicons through two consecutive PCR reactions using Phusion HS II polymerase. The amplicons were purified from gel with the NucleoSpin Gel and PCR Clean-up kit, after which the amplicons were quantified by Qubit and checked for quality on an Agilent 2100 Bioanalyzer. Sequencing of the libraries was done on an Illumina MiSeq with paired-end, single-indexed, 600-cycle runs. On the study's bioinformatics: MiXCR version 2.1.12, together with the default MiXCR reference library, was used to align and assemble the TRB reads. A clone was defined by each unique CDR3 nucleotide sequence, and analysis was restricted to productive sequences with at least two reads. Alpha-parameterized diversity profiles (alpha 0 to 5), including the Shannon (alpha 1) and Simpson (alpha 2) indices, were computed with an R script to assess repertoire diversity. Combinatorial TRB VJ usage was calculated with the tcR package and was compared between cohorts by principal component analysis performed with ade4. Using GLIPH, TCRbeta CDR3s were clustered on pairs of cohorts matched for age and read depth, and a Wilcoxon test was used to compare cluster frequencies. Following TCRdb reprocessing, every CDR3 protein sequence forms one entry, and DNA is not provided. The V and J calls were not made by the authors but by TCRdb's processing. The data table for this sample lists 6,500 to 8,500 distinct CDR3 sequences. Around 6% of the sample lies in the top ten.

Per sample, approximately 270 ng of peripheral blood genomic DNA, approximately 40,000 genome equivalents, was used for TRB amplification. This receptor chain uses TRBV18 and TRBJ1-3. The source is a human donor with an autoimmune cytopenia or autoimmune hepatitis (not recorded which). The sequenced sample consisted of peripheral blood. Here the CDR3 is given as CASSPRRESSGNTIYF.